A single TCR beta chain is shown here with its context. Its antigen is unknown. The data stem from a study of a mutant IDH1 vaccine in newly diagnosed glioma. The wider study: The treated population exhibited a male proportion of 62.5%, a female proportion of roughly 40%, and a mean age of around 40 years. Every participant had undergone radiotherapy, temozolomide, or both before, and most underwent both.

Germline trimming cut 8 bases from V and 11 bases from J; bases unmatched to any gene: 12. The CDR3 is made up of 12 amino acids. Germline V gene sequence: CDR1 MNHEY, CDR2 SVGAGI. Sample time point: baseline, week 1 (first vaccination visit). Treatment described: pre-vaccination baseline after standard-of-care therapy. Regarding the study as a whole: Pseudoprogression seemed unrelated to changes in top peripheral T cell clonotypes.

Produced via immunoSEQ multiplex PCR; TCRdb's table is partial and in-frame only. The top ten clones hold roughly 2.6% of a sample with under 80,000 clones, about 86% of them seen once. The chain joins TRBV6-5 to TRBJ2-7, with 7 bases fitting TRBD1. This specimen was PBMCs, taken from a glioma patient treated with radiotherapy, temozolomide or both. The sequence was collected from a man younger than 40 with glioma. The CDR3 DNA reads as TGTGCCAGCGGAGACTTTAGAGACAGGGAGTACTTC. Protein: CASGDFRDREYF.